One and the same sample provided the 14 T cell receptor beta chains below, sequenced in a study of esophageal squamous cell carcinoma under preoperative chemotherapy. TCRdb reanalysed the PCR reads using MiXCR and keeps one entry per CDR3 protein. The sample consists of roughly 30,000 distinct CDR3 sequences, 49% of them appearing once. The time point here: before preoperative PTX-NDP chemotherapy. Sample collection was performed from a patient given preoperative chemotherapy. These receptors originate from a human donor with esophageal squamous cell carcinoma. The donor label of this sample is uncertain.

For this clonotype: A junction end diverges from the germline sequence, so it may reflect a read error. The chain has TRBV7-2 and TRBJ2-3, with D uncertain. The CDR3 extends over 13 amino acids. Germline values: CDR1 SGHTA, CDR2 FQGNSA. The CDR3 here is CASRSVSSDTQYF. As DNA, the CDR3 is TGTGCCAGCCGCTCAGTGAGCAGCGATACGCAGTACTTT.

The CDR3 sequence: CASSFRGLAGVQNTDTQYF. The DNA for the CDR3 is TGTGCCAGCAGCTTCAGGGGACTAGCGGGGGTACAGAACACAGATACGCAGTATTTT. The chain links TRBV7-8 to TRBJ2-3; TRBD2 agrees at 14 bases. CDR1 SGHVS and CDR2 FQNEAQ come from the germline V gene. CDR3 length equals 19 residues. Trimming took 3 bases from V and 2 from J; bases not matched to a gene: 10.

This clonotype was seen ten or more times. The J gene is TRBJ2-4, the V gene TRBV6-2 or TRBV6-3; perhaps TRBD1 as D (6 bases). The germline V gene has CDR1 MNHEY and CDR2 SVGEGT. The CDR3 totals 12 residues. The V end was cut by 6 bases, the J end by 10 bases, with 13 bases between. This chain's CDR3 is CASSPGQQIQYF. The CDR3, as DNA: TGTGCCAGCAGCCCCGGACAGCAGATTCAGTACTTC.

At least ten counts were recorded for this clonotype. The rearrangement uses TRBV6-1 and TRBJ2-3; 10 nucleotides align to TRBD1. The ends lost 6 bases at V and 2 bases at J; junction bases unmatched: 5. There are 15 residues in the CDR3. Germline lookup yields CDR1 MNHNS and CDR2 SASEGT. The CDR3 is CASSRQGASTDTQYF. CDR3 bases: TGTGCCAGCAGCCGACAGGGGGCTTCCACAGATACGCAGTATTTT.

A single count supports this clonotype. The junction departs from the called germline gene at one end, perhaps through a read error. The V gene is TRBV6-5, the J gene TRBJ2-3, with 15 bases aligning to TRBD2. This CDR3 has 19 amino acids. Germline values: CDR1 MNHEY, CDR2 SVGAGI. CDR3 in DNA: TGTGCCAGCAGTTCAGTCCCGGGACTAGCGGGAGGAGCCAAAGATACGCAGTACTTT. Protein sequence: CASSSVPGLAGGAKDTQYF.

As to this clonotype: The CDR3 does not close with the conserved phenylalanine or tryptophan, likely indicating a read error. The V gene is TRBV6-1, the J gene TRBJ2-5, with D hard to call. This CDR3 comprises 13 residues. Germline assignment: CDR1 MNHNS and CDR2 SASEGT. V was pared by 1 base and J by 0 bases, with 3 bases between. The CDR3 loop reads CASSEGYQETQYS. CDR3 coding DNA: TGTGCCAGCAGTGAAGGGTACCAAGAGACCCAGTACTCG.

V gene TRBV7-2 combines with J gene TRBJ2-3; 11 bases are a match to TRBD1. Germline loops: CDR1 SGHTA, CDR2 FQGNSA. V was clipped by 8 bases and J by 5 bases; unmatched bases: 12. The CDR3 is made up of 16 amino acids. The DNA for the CDR3 is TGTGCCAGCGGGGGACAGGGGGGGAGTGACCAAGATACGCAGTATTTT. It translates to CASGGQGGSDQDTQYF. The full variable domain, in which reference TRBV7-2 and TRBJ2-3 provide the parts outside the CDR3, is GAGVSQSPSNKVTEKGKDVELRCDPISGHTALYWYRQSLGQGLEFLIYFQGNSAPDKSGLPSDRFSAERTGGSVSTLTIQRTQQEDSAVYLCASGGQGGSDQDTQYFGPGTRLTVL.

The count of this clonotype is one. The chain recombines TRBV25-1 with TRBJ1-2; no clear D gene. The V and J ends lost 3 bases and 4 bases respectively, with 9 bases between them. The germline V gene has CDR1 MGHDK and CDR2 SYGVNS. This CDR3 region has 13 residues. Written as DNA, the CDR3 is TGTGCCAGCAGTGAGGAAGGCTTCTATGGCTACACCTTC. Translated: CASSEEGFYGYTF.

Comment on this clonotype: Germline is not matched at one junction end, which may reflect a read error. The chain uses TRBV7-6 and TRBJ2-3, with D unresolved. The CDR3 totals 12 residues. Germline CDR1 reads SGHVS; CDR2 reads FNYEAQ. This CDR3 reads CASSLGPDTQYF. The CDR3 nucleotides read TGTGCCAGCAGCTTAGGGCCAGATACCCAGTATTTT. Drawing the rest from reference TRBV7-6 and TRBJ2-3, the complete variable domain is GAGVSQSPRYKVTKRGQDVALRCDPISGHVSLYWYRQALGQGPEFLTYFNYEAQQDKSGLPNDRFSAERPEGSISTLTIQRTEQRDSAMYRCASSLGPDTQYFGPGTRLTVL.

V usage is TRBV15 and J usage is TRBJ2-2; D is undetermined. There are 11 residues in the CDR3. The germline gives CDR1 LNHNV, CDR2 YYDKDF (reference sequence). With 4 bases removed from V and 6 bases from J, the gap between germline ends came to 3 bases. The CDR3: CATSKAGELFF. The CDR3 nucleotides read TGTGCCACCAGCAAAGCCGGGGAGCTGTTTTTT.

V gene TRBV7-9 combines with J gene TRBJ2-3, with 8 bases fitting TRBD2. The CDR3 spans 14 residues. Germline CDR1 and CDR2: SEHNR and FQNEAQ (reference sequence). The trim removed 4 bases at V and 6 bases at J, leaving 6 bases unmatched. This CDR3 reads CASSSGTSGDTQYF. In DNA, the CDR3 is TGTGCCAGCAGCTCAGGCACTAGCGGTGATACGCAGTATTTT.

This clonotype was seen ten or more times. This chain links TRBV6-1 with TRBJ2-2; 11 nucleotides align to TRBD2. The germline gives CDR1 MNHNS, CDR2 SASEGT. The CDR3 extends over 16 amino acids. V dropped 6 bases and J dropped 1; count of bases not matched to a gene: 4. CDR3 in amino acids: CASRETSGGNTGELFF. The CDR3 DNA reads as TGTGCCAGCAGGGAAACTAGCGGGGGGAACACCGGGGAGCTGTTTTTT.

This clonotype was observed a few times. The chain carries TRBV7-2 and TRBJ2-4; 13 bases agree with TRBD2. CDR1 SGHTA and CDR2 FQGNSA come from the germline V gene. The junction had 7 bases not matched to a gene; V was cut back by 2 bases and J by 9 bases. The CDR3 covers 16 residues. DNA for the CDR3: TGTGCCAGCAGCTTAACTAGCGGGGGGGCCTTTGGCATTCAGTACTTC. Its translation: CASSLTSGGAFGIQYF.

Many counts were recorded for this clonotype. A single base separates this from a much larger clone, so it may be a read error. The chain employs TRBV6-1 and TRBJ2-5; 12 bases fit TRBD1. The CDR3 consists of 15 residues. Germline V lookup: CDR1 MNHNS, CDR2 SASEGT. Unmatched junction bases numbered 13, after V lost 6 bases and J lost 11 bases. The chain's CDR3 is CASRAGQGAYNEQYF. The CDR3 nucleotides are TGTGCCAGCAGGGCGGGACAGGGGGCTTACAATGAGCAGTACTTC.